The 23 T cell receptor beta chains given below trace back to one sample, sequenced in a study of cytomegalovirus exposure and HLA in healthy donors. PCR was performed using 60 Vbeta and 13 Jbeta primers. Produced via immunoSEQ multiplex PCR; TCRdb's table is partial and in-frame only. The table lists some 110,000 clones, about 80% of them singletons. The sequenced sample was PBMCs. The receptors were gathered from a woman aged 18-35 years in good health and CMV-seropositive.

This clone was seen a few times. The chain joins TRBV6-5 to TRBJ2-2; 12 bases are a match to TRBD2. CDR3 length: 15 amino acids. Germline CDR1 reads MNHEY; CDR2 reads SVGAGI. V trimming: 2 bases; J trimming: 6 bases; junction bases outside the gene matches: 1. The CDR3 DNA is TGTGCCAGCAGTTACCTAGCGGGAGGGCCCGGGGAGCTGTTTTTT. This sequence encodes CASSYLAGGPGELFF.

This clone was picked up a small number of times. The CDR3 DNA reads as TGTGCCAGCAGCTTATCGTTAGACACTGAAGCTTTCTTT. Its translation: CASSLSLDTEAFF. This chain links TRBV7-3 with TRBJ1-1; no firm D call. Germline-derived CDR1 and CDR2 are SGHTA and FQGTGA. Trimming shortened V by 2 bases and J by 3 bases, and 7 bases separated the two germline ends. The CDR3 consists of 13 residues.

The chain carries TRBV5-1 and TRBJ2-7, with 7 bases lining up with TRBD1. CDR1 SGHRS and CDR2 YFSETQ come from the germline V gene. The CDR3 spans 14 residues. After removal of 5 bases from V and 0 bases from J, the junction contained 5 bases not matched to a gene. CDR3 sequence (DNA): TGCGCCAGCAGGCTATGGGACAGCTCCTACGAGCAGTACTTC. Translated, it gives CASRLWDSSYEQYF.

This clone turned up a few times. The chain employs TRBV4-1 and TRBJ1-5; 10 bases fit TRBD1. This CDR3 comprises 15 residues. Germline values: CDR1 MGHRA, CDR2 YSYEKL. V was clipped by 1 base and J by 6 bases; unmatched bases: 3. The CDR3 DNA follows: TGCGCCAGCAGCCAAGGACAGGGGGCCGGTCAGCCCCAGCATTTT. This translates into CASSQGQGAGQPQHF.

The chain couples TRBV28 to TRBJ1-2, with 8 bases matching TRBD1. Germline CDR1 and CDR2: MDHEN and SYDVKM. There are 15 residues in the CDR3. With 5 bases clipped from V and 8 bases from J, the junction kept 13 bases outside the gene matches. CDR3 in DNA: TGTGCCAGCAGTACCCCCCTCGGGACAGGTTGGGGCTACACCTTC. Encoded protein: CASSTPLGTGWGYTF.

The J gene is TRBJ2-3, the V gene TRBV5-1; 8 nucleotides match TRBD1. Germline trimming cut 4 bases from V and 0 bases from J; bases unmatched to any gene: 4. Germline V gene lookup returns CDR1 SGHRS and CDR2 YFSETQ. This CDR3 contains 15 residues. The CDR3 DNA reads TGCGCCAGCAGCATCGGGACAGGTAGCACAGATACGCAGTATTTT. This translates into CASSIGTGSTDTQYF.

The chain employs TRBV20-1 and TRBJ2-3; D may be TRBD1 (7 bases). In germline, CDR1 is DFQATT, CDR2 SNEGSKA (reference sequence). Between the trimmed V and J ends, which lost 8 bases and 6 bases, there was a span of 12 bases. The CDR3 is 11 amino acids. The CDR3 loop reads CSQGGADTQYF. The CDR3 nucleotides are TGCAGTCAGGGGGGCGCGGATACGCAGTATTTT.

The CDR3 spells CASSNVGGEKLFF. CDR3 sequence (DNA): TGTGCCAGTAGTAACGTCGGGGGTGAAAAACTGTTTTTT. This sequence joins TRBV19 and TRBJ1-4; possible D gene TRBD1, 5 bases. V lost 4 bases to trimming and J lost 7 bases, with 10 bases between them. The CDR3 is 13 residues long. CDR1 and CDR2 from the germline V gene are LNHDA and SQIVND (reference sequence).

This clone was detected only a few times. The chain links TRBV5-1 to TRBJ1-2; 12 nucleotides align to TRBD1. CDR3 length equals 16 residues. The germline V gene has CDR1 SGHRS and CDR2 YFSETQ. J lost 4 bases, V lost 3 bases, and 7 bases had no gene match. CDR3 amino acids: CASSWGQGATSYGYTF. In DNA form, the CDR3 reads TGCGCCAGCAGCTGGGGACAGGGGGCGACAAGCTATGGCTACACCTTC.

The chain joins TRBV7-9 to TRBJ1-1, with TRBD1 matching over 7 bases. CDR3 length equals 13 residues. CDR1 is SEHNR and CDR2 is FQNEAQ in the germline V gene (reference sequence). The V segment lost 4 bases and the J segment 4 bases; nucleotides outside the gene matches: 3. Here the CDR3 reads CASSSTGSTEAFF. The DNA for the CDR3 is TGTGCCAGCAGCTCGACAGGGAGCACTGAAGCTTTCTTT. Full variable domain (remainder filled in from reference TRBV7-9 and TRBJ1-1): DTGVSQNPRHKITKRGQNVTFRCDPISEHNRLYWYRQTLGQGPEFLTYFQNEAQLEKSRLLSDRFSAERPKGSFSTLEIQRTEQGDSAMYLCASSSTGSTEAFFGQGTRLTVV.

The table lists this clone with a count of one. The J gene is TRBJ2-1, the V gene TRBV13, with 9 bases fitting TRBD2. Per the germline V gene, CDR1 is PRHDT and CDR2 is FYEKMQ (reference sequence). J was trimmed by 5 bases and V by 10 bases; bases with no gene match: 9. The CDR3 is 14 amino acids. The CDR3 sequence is CAIRRAGGNNEQFF. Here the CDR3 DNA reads TGTGCCATCAGGCGAGCGGGAGGAAACAATGAGCAGTTCTTC.

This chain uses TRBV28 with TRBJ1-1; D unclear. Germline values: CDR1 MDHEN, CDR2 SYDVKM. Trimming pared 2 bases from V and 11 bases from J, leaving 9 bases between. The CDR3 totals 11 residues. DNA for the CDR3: TGTGCCAGCAGTTTAATGGAGAGGGCTTTCTTT. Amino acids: CASSLMERAFF.

The CDR3 loop reads CASSPRQENTEAFF. The CDR3 DNA sequence: TGTGCCAGCTCACCCCGACAGGAGAACACTGAAGCTTTCTTT. This chain uses TRBV18 with TRBJ1-1; a weak D match, TRBD1 (6 bases). The CDR3 contains 14 residues. V was cut by 3 bases and J by 1 base, with 9 bases left in between. CDR1 and CDR2 (germline): KGHSH, LQKENI.

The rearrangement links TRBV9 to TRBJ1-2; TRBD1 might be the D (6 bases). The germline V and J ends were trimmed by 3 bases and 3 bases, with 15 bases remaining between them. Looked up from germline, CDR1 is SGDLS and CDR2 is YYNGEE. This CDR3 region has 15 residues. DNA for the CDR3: TGTGCCAGCAGCGCTTACAGGGAGTCACACTATGGCTACACCTTC. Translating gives CASSAYRESHYGYTF.

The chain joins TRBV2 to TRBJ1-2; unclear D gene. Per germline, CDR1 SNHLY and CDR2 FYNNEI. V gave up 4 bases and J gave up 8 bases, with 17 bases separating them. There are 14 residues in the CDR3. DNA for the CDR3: TGTGCCAGCAGTGCTCGGGAGGGAGCAGAAGGCTACACCTTC. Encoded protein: CASSAREGAEGYTF.

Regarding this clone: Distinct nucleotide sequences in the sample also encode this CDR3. The CDR3 DNA sequence: TGCGCCAGCAGCTTGGGGGGGACTAGCGGAGATACGCAGTATTTT. Its protein product is CASSLGGTSGDTQYF. The chain is built from TRBV5-1 and TRBJ2-3; 11 bases map to TRBD2. The CDR3 runs to 15 residues. In germline, CDR1 is SGHRS, CDR2 YFSETQ. Trimming at V came to 0 bases and at J to 5 bases, leaving 2 bases not matched to a gene.

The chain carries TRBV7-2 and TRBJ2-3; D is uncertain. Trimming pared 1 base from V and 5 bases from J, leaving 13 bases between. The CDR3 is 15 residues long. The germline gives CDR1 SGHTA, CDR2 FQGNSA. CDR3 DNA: TGTGCCAGCAGCTTAGGTATGGTCCGACAAGATACGCAGTATTTT. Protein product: CASSLGMVRQDTQYF. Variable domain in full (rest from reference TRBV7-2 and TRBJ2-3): GAGVSQSPSNKVTEKGKDVELRCDPISGHTALYWYRQSLGQGLEFLIYFQGNSAPDKSGLPSDRFSAERTGGSVSTLTIQRTQQEDSAVYLCASSLGMVRQDTQYFGPGTRLTVL.

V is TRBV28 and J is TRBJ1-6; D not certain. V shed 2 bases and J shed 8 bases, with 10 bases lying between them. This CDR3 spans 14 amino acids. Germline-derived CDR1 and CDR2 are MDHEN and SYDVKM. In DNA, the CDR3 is TGTGCCAGCAGTTTAAGTTCAATAGATTCACCCCTCCACTTT. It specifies CASSLSSIDSPLHF.

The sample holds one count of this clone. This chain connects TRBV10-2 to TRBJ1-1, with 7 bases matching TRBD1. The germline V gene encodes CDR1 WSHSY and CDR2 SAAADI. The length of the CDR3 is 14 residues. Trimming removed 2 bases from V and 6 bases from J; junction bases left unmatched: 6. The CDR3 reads CASSEEVRGPEAFF. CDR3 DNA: TGCGCCAGCAGTGAGGAAGTAAGGGGGCCTGAAGCTTTCTTT.

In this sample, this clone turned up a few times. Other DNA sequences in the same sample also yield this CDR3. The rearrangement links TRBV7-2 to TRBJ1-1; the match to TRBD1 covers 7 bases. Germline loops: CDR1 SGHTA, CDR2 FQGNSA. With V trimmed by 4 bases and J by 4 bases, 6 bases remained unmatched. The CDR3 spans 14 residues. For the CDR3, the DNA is TGTGCCAGCAGCTCCCAGGCAGGGGGCACTGAAGCTTTCTTT. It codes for CASSSQAGGTEAFF.

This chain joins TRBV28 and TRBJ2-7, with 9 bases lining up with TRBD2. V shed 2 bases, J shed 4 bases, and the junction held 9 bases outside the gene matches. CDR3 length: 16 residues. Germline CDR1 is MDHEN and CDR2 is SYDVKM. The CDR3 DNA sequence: TGTGCCAGCAGTTTACCCGGGGCTAGCGGGGTGTACGAGCAGTACTTC. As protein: CASSLPGASGVYEQYF.

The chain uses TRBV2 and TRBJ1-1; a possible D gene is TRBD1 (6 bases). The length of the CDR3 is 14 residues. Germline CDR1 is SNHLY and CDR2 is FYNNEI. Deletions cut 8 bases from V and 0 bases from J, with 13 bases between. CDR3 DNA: TGTGCCAGCCGGATACAGGGATTGAACACTGAAGCTTTCTTT. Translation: CASRIQGLNTEAFF.

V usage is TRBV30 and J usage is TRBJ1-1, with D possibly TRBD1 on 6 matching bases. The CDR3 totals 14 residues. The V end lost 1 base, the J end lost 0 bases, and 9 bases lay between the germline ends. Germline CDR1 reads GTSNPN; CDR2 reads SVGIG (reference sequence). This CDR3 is CAWSEGGLNTEAFF. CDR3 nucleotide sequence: TGTGCCTGGAGTGAGGGGGGGTTGAACACTGAAGCTTTCTTT.